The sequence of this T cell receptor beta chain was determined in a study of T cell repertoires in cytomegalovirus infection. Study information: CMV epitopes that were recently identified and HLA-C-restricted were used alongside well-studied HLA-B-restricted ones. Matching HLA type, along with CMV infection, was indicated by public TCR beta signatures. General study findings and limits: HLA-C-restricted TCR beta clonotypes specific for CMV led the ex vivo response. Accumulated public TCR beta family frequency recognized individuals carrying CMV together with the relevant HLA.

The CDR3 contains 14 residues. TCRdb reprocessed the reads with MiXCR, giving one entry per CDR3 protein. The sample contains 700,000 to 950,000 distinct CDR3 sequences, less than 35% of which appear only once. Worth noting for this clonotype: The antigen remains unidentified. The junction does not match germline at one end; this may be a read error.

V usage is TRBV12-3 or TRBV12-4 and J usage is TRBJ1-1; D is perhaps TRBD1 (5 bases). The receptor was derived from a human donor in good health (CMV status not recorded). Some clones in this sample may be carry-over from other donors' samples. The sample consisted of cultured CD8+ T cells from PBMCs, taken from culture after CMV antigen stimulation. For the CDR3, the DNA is TGTGCCAGCAGTTTGTCGGGGGTGGACACTGAATCTTTCTTT. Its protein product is CASSLSGVDTESFF.